This T cell receptor beta chain came from a study of CD8+ T cells in alopecia areata. About the study: At a dose of 5 to 10 mg twice daily, oral tofacitinib was given to treated patients.

Study-level points and caveats: Greater clonality was observed in lesional scalp samples, especially alopecia totalis/universalis, versus normal scalp.

Extraction and reverse transcription of RNA yielded cDNA as the sequencing template. The assay was immunoSEQ multiplex PCR, and TCRdb's table has in-frame clones only and misses some. This sample has some 130,000 clones, with about 57% found just once. This clone was observed many times. The antigen is undetermined. The CDR3 consists of 14 residues. Germline trimming cut 5 bases from V and 4 bases from J; bases unmatched to any gene: 8. Germline V gene sequence: CDR1 SQVTM, CDR2 ANQGSEA. Sequences were derived from CD4+ T cells sorted from blood, sampled at week 0. The TCR originated in a human donor with alopecia areata. The chain carries TRBV29-1 and TRBJ2-1; TRBD1 agrees at 7 bases. CDR3 nucleotides: TGCAGCGTTACCACCGGGACAGTTTACAATGAGCAGTTCTTC. It yields the protein CSVTTGTVYNEQFF.